What follows is one T cell receptor (beta chain) and its context. This entry is derived from a study of shared clonotypes between healthy human individuals. As for the study in general: The cohort had a couple of women and a few men, ages 18 to 49.

J gave up 5 bases and V 7 bases, and 9 bases lay outside the gene matches. The germline gives CDR1 SQVTM, CDR2 ANQGSEA. The CDR3 has 13 amino acids. Genomic DNA from each subset was divided evenly over several immunoSEQ plates. Profiling relied on immunoSEQ multiplex PCR, and the TCRdb table lists in-frame clones only, not all of them. Among about 2.1 million clones listed, about 92% were seen once. Naive CD8 cells, CD45RO-negative and positively selected for CCR7, excluded terminally differentiated effector memory CD45RA+ cells. The chain combines TRBV29-1 with TRBJ2-7; 9 bases are a match to TRBD2. The sequenced material came from naive CD8+ T cells from PBMCs. This TCR came from a man between 18 and 35 years old in good health. Some clones in this sample may be carry-over from other donors' samples. CDR3 residues: CSARAGGPHEQYF. The CDR3 DNA is TGCAGCGCGAGGGCGGGAGGGCCCCACGAGCAGTACTTC.